The 15 T cell receptor beta chains given below trace back to one sample, sequenced in a study of cytomegalovirus exposure and HLA in healthy donors. The assay was immunoSEQ multiplex PCR, and TCRdb's table has in-frame clones only and misses some. The data show 100,000 to 150,000 clones, 95% to 97% seen once. Sequencing used PBMCs. The receptors come from a man younger than 30 in good health and CMV-seronegative.

The CDR3 loop reads CAISGEGVSTQYF. CDR3 coding DNA: TGTGCCATCAGTGGCGAGGGGGTCTCTACCCAGTACTTC. The gene calls are TRBV10-3 and TRBJ2-5, with D perhaps TRBD1 (6 bases). This CDR3 is 13 amino acids long. Trimming removed 4 bases at V and 8 bases at J, with 14 bases between. From germline, CDR1 is ENHRY and CDR2 SYGVKD.

The V and J genes are TRBV5-6 and TRBJ2-7; the D gene is possibly TRBD1 (6 bases). This CDR3 comprises 15 residues. From germline, CDR1 is SGHDT and CDR2 YYEEEE. V dropped 1 base and J dropped 0 bases, with 11 bases sitting between them. This chain's CDR3 is CASSLNPGASYEQYF. The CDR3 bases are TGTGCCAGCAGCTTGAACCCAGGGGCCTCCTACGAGCAGTACTTC.

CDR3 nucleotides: TGTGCCAGCAGCTTAGCGGACAGGGCCGGAAACACCATATATTTT. It is translated as CASSLADRAGNTIYF. The rearrangement joins TRBV11-2 to TRBJ1-3; the match to TRBD1 covers 8 bases. The length of the CDR3 is 15 residues. The germline V gene has CDR1 SGHAT and CDR2 FQNNGV. V was pared by 1 base and J by 4 bases, with 3 bases of the junction left unmatched.

In DNA form, the CDR3 reads TGCGCCAGCAGCTTGTCCAGTACAGATACGCAGTATTTT. This encodes CASSLSSTDTQYF. The J gene is TRBJ2-3, the V gene TRBV5-1; D is undetermined. Germline V gives CDR1 SGHRS, CDR2 YFSETQ. The V end was cut by 1 base, the J end by 3 bases, with 6 bases between. There are 13 residues in the CDR3.

The chain couples TRBV11-3 to TRBJ2-2; TRBD1 matches at 9 bases. The CDR3 length is 18 residues. From germline, CDR1 is SGHNT and CDR2 YENEEA. Losses at the gene ends were 0 bases for V and 3 bases for J; bases not matched to a gene: 8. The CDR3 spells CASSLELLDRGYTGELFF. CDR3 nucleotide sequence: TGTGCCAGCAGCTTAGAGTTACTGGACAGGGGATACACCGGGGAGCTGTTTTTT.

The V call is TRBV7-3, the J call TRBJ2-1; 14 nucleotides agree with TRBD2. There are 17 residues in the CDR3. Germline CDR1 reads SGHTA; CDR2 reads FQGTGA. The V gene end was trimmed by 5 bases and the J gene end by 1 base; junction bases not matched to a gene: 4. CDR3 in DNA: TGTGCCAGCAGCCAGACTAGCGGGAGGGATTCCTACAATGAGCAGTTCTTC. This gives the protein CASSQTSGRDSYNEQFF.

V gene TRBV4-3 combines with J gene TRBJ2-2; no clear D. CDR1 and CDR2 from the germline V gene are LGHNA and YSLEER. The CDR3 contains 13 residues. V gave up 0 bases and J gave up 9 bases, with 8 bases separating them. The CDR3 nucleotides are TGCGCCAGCAGCCAAGATAGAGACAGGGAGCTGTTTTTT. Translation: CASSQDRDRELFF.

The gene calls are TRBV18 and TRBJ1-1; no clear D. Germline CDR1 KGHSH, CDR2 LQKENI. V gave up 0 bases and J gave up 4 bases, with 9 bases separating them. The CDR3 covers 14 residues. CDR3 loop: CASSPPRRATEAFF. The CDR3 DNA is TGTGCCAGCTCACCACCGCGGCGGGCCACTGAAGCTTTCTTT.

The chain uses TRBV7-2 and TRBJ2-1; no clear D. Germline-derived CDR1 and CDR2 are SGHTA and FQGNSA. V lost 1 base and J lost 7, with 14 bases in between. The CDR3 sequence is 15 residues long. Written as DNA, the CDR3 is TGTGCCAGCAGCTTAGAATGGGCATCACGGAATGAGCAGTTCTTC. Amino acids: CASSLEWASRNEQFF.

The J gene is TRBJ2-7, the V gene TRBV27; 7 bases map to TRBD1. This CDR3 is 13 amino acids long. Germline V gene sequence: CDR1 MNHEY, CDR2 SMNVEV (reference sequence). The trim removed 6 bases at V and 5 bases at J, leaving 7 bases unmatched. The CDR3 is CASRLDRAHEQYF. Written as DNA, the CDR3 is TGTGCCAGCAGACTAGACAGGGCCCACGAGCAGTACTTC.

This clone was picked up one time. The DNA of the CDR3 is TGTGCCTGGAGTGGATCCGGGACAGCCAGCTCCTACGAGCAGTACTTC. Amino acid sequence: CAWSGSGTASSYEQYF. V is TRBV30 and J is TRBJ2-7; the match to TRBD1 covers 7 bases. The CDR3 extends over 16 amino acids. Germline CDR1 and CDR2: GTSNPN and SVGIG (reference sequence). The V and J ends lost 1 base and 0 bases, in that order; junction bases with no gene match: 9.

The chain employs TRBV4-1 and TRBJ2-7; D is undetermined. CDR3 length: 15 residues. Deletions cut 3 bases from V and 0 bases from J, with 12 bases between. Per the germline V gene, CDR1 is MGHRA and CDR2 is YSYEKL. The CDR3 is CASSHDGSLSYEQYF. DNA of the CDR3: TGCGCCAGCAGCCATGATGGTAGCCTCTCCTACGAGCAGTACTTC.

The chain links TRBV4-3 to TRBJ2-1; 9 bases fit TRBD2. The CDR3 extends over 15 amino acids. After removal of 1 base from V and 5 bases from J, the junction contained 3 bases not matched to a gene. The germline CDR1 and CDR2 sequences are LGHNA and YSLEER. For the CDR3, the DNA is TGCGCCAGCAGCCAAGGCGGGAGGGCACACAATGAGCAGTTCTTC. Amino acid sequence: CASSQGGRAHNEQFF.

The gene calls are TRBV13 and TRBJ2-7, with 7 bases identical to TRBD1. Germline CDR1 reads PRHDT; CDR2 reads FYEKMQ (reference sequence). After removal of 5 bases from V and 2 bases from J, the junction contained 3 bases not matched to a gene. This CDR3 region has 13 residues. The DNA for the CDR3 is TGTGCCAGCAGCCGACAGGGAACCTACGAGCAGTACTTC. Protein sequence: CASSRQGTYEQYF.

This clone was recorded only once. V usage is TRBV19 and J usage is TRBJ1-4; no firm D call. Trimming pared 4 bases from V and 0 bases from J, leaving 15 bases between. The CDR3 is made up of 17 amino acids. From germline, CDR1 is LNHDA and CDR2 SQIVND (reference sequence). CDR3 nucleotides: TGTGCCAGTAGTAGCGGCGGTCAGTACGCAACTAATGAAAAACTGTTTTTT. Amino acids: CASSSGGQYATNEKLFF.